This T cell receptor beta chain came from a study of cytomegalovirus exposure and HLA in healthy donors. 60 Vbeta and 13 Jbeta primers were used in PCR. Sequencing used immunoSEQ multiplex PCR; TCRdb keeps in-frame clones, though not all of them. The sample consists of approximately 110,000 clones, around 70% of them appearing once. This CDR3 comprises 14 residues. Deletions cut 5 bases from V and 4 bases from J, with 14 bases between. Germline CDR1 and CDR2: SGHAT and FQDESV (reference sequence). Specimen: PBMCs. The chain employs TRBV11-1 and TRBJ1-1; no firm D call. The sequence was collected from a woman in her forties in good health and CMV-seronegative. CDR3 residues: CASSIGGSRTEAFF. CDR3 in DNA: TGTGCCAGCAGCATAGGAGGTTCGCGCACTGAAGCTTTCTTT.